The 30 T cell receptor beta chains below come from one sample, sequenced in a study of blood T cell repertoires in COVID-19. Only in-frame clones appear in the TCRdb table, and some are missing; sequencing was by immunoSEQ multiplex PCR. This sample has 9,000 to 15,000 clones; almost 85% occur once, and the top ten carry around 40%. The sample was peripheral blood. The receptors shown here come from an older man with acute or convalescent COVID-19.

This chain connects TRBV30 to TRBJ2-7; D not certain. V lost 1 base and J 1 base, leaving 8 bases between the germline ends. Germline V CDR1 and CDR2: GTSNPN, SVGIG (reference sequence). The CDR3 is 13 residues long. In nucleotides, the CDR3 is TGTGCCTGGAGTGGAAGCGCTTCCTACGAGCAGTACTTC. This translates into CAWSGSASYEQYF.

The V and J genes are TRBV30 and TRBJ2-5; a weak D match, TRBD1 (5 bases). Germline CDR1 and CDR2: GTSNPN and SVGIG (reference sequence). V lost 3 bases and J lost 1, with 9 bases in between. This CDR3 comprises 13 residues. The CDR3 DNA is TGTGCCTGGAGCCAGGGCCTCCAAGAGACCCAGTACTTC. Translation: CAWSQGLQETQYF.

The rearrangement links TRBV7-3 to TRBJ2-2, with 8 bases that match TRBD2. The CDR3 runs 15 residues. Per the germline V gene, CDR1 is SGHTA and CDR2 is FQGTGA. Germline trimming cut 5 bases from V and 6 bases from J; bases unmatched to any gene: 8. The CDR3 here is CASSPRGGYPGELFF. The CDR3 coding sequence is TGTGCCAGCAGCCCCCGGGGGGGGTACCCCGGGGAGCTGTTTTTT.

The rearrangement uses TRBV3-1 (or the pseudogene TRBV3-2) and TRBJ2-1; 15 positions match TRBD2. CDR1 and CDR2 from the germline V gene are LGHDT and YNNKEL (reference sequence). Trimming at V came to 5 bases and at J to 8 bases, leaving 7 bases not matched to a gene. The CDR3 length is 16 residues. CDR3 sequence (DNA): TGTGCCAGCAGCAAACGGACTAGCGGGGGGGCTCATGAGCAGTTCTTC. Protein: CASSKRTSGGAHEQFF.

This clone showed up just a few times. The genes are TRBV6-5 and TRBJ1-3, with 9 nucleotides matching TRBD1. The V and J ends lost 0 bases and 7 bases, in that order; junction bases with no gene match: 4. CDR3 length: 15 residues. Germline V gene lookup returns CDR1 MNHEY and CDR2 SVGAGI. For the CDR3, the DNA is TGTGCCAGCAGTTACTCCGGGACAGGGAGCAACACCATATATTTT. As protein: CASSYSGTGSNTIYF.

The gene calls are TRBV19 and TRBJ1-2, with 7 bases aligning to TRBD1. The V segment lost 7 bases and the J segment 7 bases; nucleotides outside the gene matches: 12. The germline gives CDR1 LNHDA, CDR2 SQIVND (reference sequence). There are 14 residues in the CDR3. For the CDR3, the DNA is TGTGCCAGTATTCAGCTCGACAGGGAAGGTGGCTACACCTTC. Translated: CASIQLDREGGYTF.

The chain has TRBV6-5 and TRBJ2-3, with a possible D match to TRBD2 (6 bases). Germline V gene sequence: CDR1 MNHEY, CDR2 SVGAGI. The CDR3 extends over 14 amino acids. V lost 0 bases to trimming and J lost 5 bases, with 9 bases between them. CDR3 protein: CASSYSGGRDTQYF. The CDR3 DNA sequence: TGTGCCAGCAGTTACTCGGGGGGAAGAGATACGCAGTATTTT.

The rearrangement links TRBV4-1 to TRBJ2-2, with TRBD1 identical over 8 bases. The CDR3 covers 21 residues. Germline values: CDR1 MGHRA, CDR2 YSYEKL. Losses at the gene ends were 3 bases for V and 3 bases for J; bases not matched to a gene: 21. The CDR3 bases are TGCGCCAGCAGCCATGGGGTGACGACAGGGGATTTCGGTTGGGACACCGGGGAGCTGTTTTTT. Protein product: CASSHGVTTGDFGWDTGELFF.

The V gene is TRBV21-1, the J gene TRBJ1-5; no check of the table's D call, TRBD1, against the DNA was made. TRBV21-1 is a recognized pseudogene. The length of the CDR3 is 13 residues. The CDR3 loop is CAPSQGSNQPQHF. CDR3 nucleotides: TGTGCCCCAAGCCAGGGGAGCAATCAGCCCCAGCATTTT.

The rearrangement links TRBV7-9 to TRBJ1-2; perhaps TRBD1 as D (5 bases). Germline V gives CDR1 SEHNR, CDR2 FQNEAQ (reference sequence). V was pared by 3 bases and J by 0 bases, with 14 bases between. CDR3 length equals 16 residues. The CDR3 DNA reads TGTGCCAGCAGCTTGCAACAGGTTCGGGCTAACTATGGCTACACCTTC. This codes for CASSLQQVRANYGYTF.

The chain joins TRBV18 to TRBJ1-3, with TRBD1 matching 9 bases. Germline CDR1 reads KGHSH; CDR2 reads LQKENI. This CDR3 is built from 14 residues. Trimming took 8 bases from V and 2 from J; bases not matched to a gene: 4. DNA for the CDR3: TGTGCCAGCCGGGGACAGGGAACTGGAAACACCATATATTTT. Amino acid sequence: CASRGQGTGNTIYF.

The rearrangement uses TRBV24-1 and TRBJ1-5; no firm D call. The V and J ends lost 7 bases and 0 bases respectively, with 15 bases between them. This CDR3 contains 16 residues. CDR1 KGHDR and CDR2 SFDVKD come from the germline V gene. CDR3 region: CATSPSEQDSNQPQHF. In nucleotides, the CDR3 is TGTGCCACCAGCCCCTCCGAGCAGGATAGCAATCAGCCCCAGCATTTT.

CDR3 protein: CASSKAGVDEQYF. The CDR3 coding sequence is TGTGCCAGCAGTAAAGCGGGGGTCGACGAGCAGTACTTC. The rearrangement links TRBV28 to TRBJ2-7; 8 positions agree with TRBD2. The V and J ends lost 5 bases and 5 bases, in that order; junction bases with no gene match: 5. Germline values: CDR1 MDHEN, CDR2 SYDVKM. The CDR3 length is 13 residues.

The chain recombines TRBV2 with TRBJ2-3; D remains unclear. The CDR3 extends over 11 amino acids. Germline V gene sequence: CDR1 SNHLY, CDR2 FYNNEI. Trimming cost V 6 bases and J 2 bases, with 3 bases left between them. This CDR3 is CASRATDTQYF. CDR3 nucleotide sequence: TGTGCCAGCAGGGCCACAGATACGCAGTATTTT.

As DNA, the CDR3 is TGTGCCAGCAGCAGGGACAGGGACTATAATTCACCCCTCCACTTT. Translating it yields CASSRDRDYNSPLHF. This chain uses TRBV3-1 (or the pseudogene TRBV3-2) with TRBJ1-6; 9 nucleotides agree with TRBD1. J gave up 3 bases and V 5 bases, and 2 bases lay outside the gene matches. Germline assignment: CDR1 LGHDT and CDR2 YNNKEL (reference sequence). There are 15 residues in the CDR3.

This chain connects TRBV5-6 to TRBJ2-3; possible D gene TRBD2, 6 bases. Trimming stripped 1 base from V and 2 bases from J, with 17 bases between. Germline loops: CDR1 SGHDT, CDR2 YYEEEE. The CDR3 length is 17 residues. CDR3 loop: CASSLYIAEGYTDTQYF. The CDR3 DNA reads as TGTGCCAGCAGCTTGTATATAGCGGAAGGGTACACAGATACGCAGTATTTT.

The chain couples TRBV7-7 to TRBJ2-7, with D perhaps matching TRBD2 (6 bases). The CDR3 contains 13 residues. Germline V gene sequence: CDR1 SSHAT, CDR2 FNYEAQ (reference sequence). Trimming removed 2 bases at V and 7 bases at J, with 12 bases between. This chain's CDR3 is CASSLSGVREQYF. In DNA form, the CDR3 reads TGTGCCAGCAGCTTATCGGGGGTCCGGGAGCAGTACTTC.

V gene TRBV6-6 combines with J gene TRBJ2-5; tentatively, D is TRBD2 (6 bases). CDR3 length: 11 amino acids. V gave up 6 bases and J gave up 4 bases, with 6 bases separating them. Germline V CDR1 and CDR2: MNHNY, SVGAGI (reference sequence). Written as DNA, the CDR3 is TGTGCCAGCAGGCGGGGAGAGACCCAGTACTTC. This encodes CASRRGETQYF.

CDR3 sequence reads: CASSVLLAGGSGEQFF. The CDR3, as DNA: TGTGCCAGTAGTGTCCTCCTAGCGGGGGGCTCGGGGGAGCAGTTCTTC. This rearrangement joins TRBV19 to TRBJ2-1; 11 bases match TRBD2. CDR3 length equals 16 residues. J was trimmed by 10 bases and V by 5 bases; bases with no gene match: 13. Per the germline V gene, CDR1 is LNHDA and CDR2 is SQIVND (reference sequence).

The chain has TRBV5-1 and TRBJ2-2, with D possibly matching TRBD2 (6 bases). The CDR3 is 14 amino acids. Germline assignment: CDR1 SGHRS and CDR2 YFSETQ. V was clipped by 7 bases and J by 12 bases, with 22 bases between them. The CDR3 protein is CASSLVVADKKLFF. CDR3 in DNA: TGCGCCAGCTCCCTCGTGGTAGCGGACAAGAAGCTGTTTTTT.

The chain uses TRBV19 and TRBJ2-7; 8 bases are a match to TRBD1. After removal of 4 bases from V and 3 bases from J, the junction contained 5 bases not matched to a gene. Germline CDR1 and CDR2: LNHDA and SQIVND (reference sequence). CDR3 length: 14 residues. CDR3 sequence: CASSRQGMGYEQYF. DNA of the CDR3: TGTGCCAGTAGTAGACAGGGGATGGGCTACGAGCAGTACTTC.

The chain is built from TRBV19 and TRBJ1-6; D is possibly TRBD1 (6 bases). From germline, CDR1 is LNHDA and CDR2 SQIVND (reference sequence). V was shortened by 5 bases and J by 10 bases, with 15 bases between the two germline ends. CDR3 length: 14 amino acids. Written as DNA, the CDR3 is TGTGCCAGTAGTTTCGGACAGCGGGGCTCACCCCTCCACTTT. Residues: CASSFGQRGSPLHF.

V gene TRBV28 combines with J gene TRBJ2-3, with a tentative D call TRBD2 (6 bases). This CDR3 spans 14 amino acids. The germline V and J ends were trimmed by 3 bases and 3 bases, with 10 bases remaining between them. Germline values: CDR1 MDHEN, CDR2 SYDVKM. The CDR3 loop reads CASSFVAGTDTQYF. CDR3 sequence (DNA): TGTGCCAGCAGTTTCGTGGCGGGGACAGATACGCAGTATTTT.

The chain joins TRBV13 to TRBJ1-2; unclear D gene. Trimming pared 3 bases from V and 4 bases from J, leaving 18 bases between. Per the germline V gene, CDR1 is PRHDT and CDR2 is FYEKMQ (reference sequence). There are 16 residues in the CDR3. This CDR3 reads CASSFDPGRPPYGYTF. The CDR3 DNA reads TGTGCCAGCAGCTTCGACCCTGGCAGGCCTCCCTATGGCTACACCTTC. Full variable domain (rest looked up from reference TRBV13 and TRBJ1-2): AAGVIQSPRHLIKEKRETATLKCYPIPRHDTVYWYQQGPGQDPQFLISFYEKMQSDKGSIPDRFSAQQFSDYHSELNMSSLELGDSALYFCASSFDPGRPPYGYTFGSGTRLTVV.

This chain links TRBV29-1 with TRBJ2-6, with D maybe TRBD1 (5 bases). V lost 3 bases and J 0 bases, leaving 12 bases between the germline ends. CDR3 length: 16 residues. The germline V gene has CDR1 SQVTM and CDR2 ANQGSEA. The CDR3 nucleotides read TGCAGCGTTGATTTGGGGCTCAACTCTGGGGCCAACGTCCTGACTTTC. Protein sequence: CSVDLGLNSGANVLTF.

CDR3 amino acids: CASKGGIGSGNTIYF. CDR3 sequence (DNA): TGTGCCAGCAAGGGAGGGATAGGGTCTGGAAACACCATATATTTT. The chain employs TRBV28 and TRBJ1-3; D unclear. With 7 bases removed from V and 1 base from J, the gap between germline ends came to 14 bases. The germline V gene has CDR1 MDHEN and CDR2 SYDVKM. The CDR3 sequence is 15 residues long.

The CDR3 protein is CASSQRDKFQETQYF. The CDR3 region has the DNA TGCGCCAGCAGCCAACGGGACAAATTCCAAGAGACCCAGTACTTC. The rearrangement links TRBV4-3 to TRBJ2-5, with TRBD1 as a possible D gene (6 bases). CDR1 LGHNA and CDR2 YSLEER come from the germline V gene. The CDR3 is 15 amino acids. V lost 2 bases to trimming and J lost 1 base, with 11 bases between them.

This rearrangement joins TRBV28 to TRBJ2-2; the match to TRBD2 covers 9 bases. This CDR3 has 17 residues. Looked up from germline, CDR1 is MDHEN and CDR2 is SYDVKM. Trimming at V came to 4 bases and at J to 7 bases, leaving 13 bases not matched to a gene. The CDR3 sequence: CASSSVPAGGPDGELFF. CDR3 bases: TGTGCCAGCAGTTCCGTTCCGGCGGGGGGGCCGGACGGGGAGCTGTTTTTT.

The genes are TRBV20-1 and TRBJ1-5; 7 nucleotides agree with TRBD1. CDR1 is DFQATT, CDR2 SNEGSKA, per germline (reference sequence). This CDR3 comprises 13 residues. The trim removed 3 bases at V and 3 bases at J, leaving 2 bases unmatched. CDR3 sequence reads: CSASGQANQPQHF. CDR3 sequence (DNA): TGCAGTGCTAGTGGACAGGCCAATCAGCCCCAGCATTTT.

This clone was seen only a few times. The rearrangement joins TRBV10-1 to TRBJ1-6; 9 nucleotides match TRBD1. The V and J ends lost 9 bases and 0 bases, in that order; junction bases with no gene match: 3. The length of the CDR3 is 15 residues. CDR1 is WNHNN, CDR2 SYGVQD, per germline (reference sequence). The CDR3 loop is CARGQGSSYNSPLHF. The DNA for the CDR3 is TGCGCCAGGGGACAGGGTAGCTCCTATAATTCACCCCTCCACTTT.